This T cell receptor beta chain was sequenced during a study of shared clonotypes between healthy human individuals. Study-level points and caveats: Sequencing depth was expected to influence donor clonotype sharing. Depth was large, yet rarefaction showed that sorted-subset sequencing was incomplete.

This clone was seen once. What it recognizes is unknown. This CDR3 has 15 residues. The germline gives CDR1 SEHNR, CDR2 FQNEAQ (reference sequence). V dropped 3 bases and J dropped 6; count of bases not matched to a gene: 7. The naive CD8 fraction comprised CD45RO-negative cells positively selected for CCR7 and excluded terminally differentiated effector memory CD45RA+ cells. How the authors handled the data: Without quality scores, immunoSEQ junctional reads could not be filtered like full-length reads. Repertoires were generated with immunoSEQ multiplex PCR, while TCRdb's copy carries only in-frame clones and drops some. D and trimming come from the DNA, and the V and J calls and clone size come from that table. The table shows roughly 770,000 clones, with around 96% occurring only once.

The sequenced sample consisted of naive CD8+ T cells sorted from blood. The genes are TRBV7-9 and TRBJ2-2, with 7 bases identical to TRBD1. This TCR was recovered from a man aged 25-45 years in good health. The DNA for the CDR3 is TGTGCCAGCAGCTTCTCAGGGGGAGATGCCGGGGAGCTGTTTTTT. Encoded protein: CASSFSGGDAGELFF.